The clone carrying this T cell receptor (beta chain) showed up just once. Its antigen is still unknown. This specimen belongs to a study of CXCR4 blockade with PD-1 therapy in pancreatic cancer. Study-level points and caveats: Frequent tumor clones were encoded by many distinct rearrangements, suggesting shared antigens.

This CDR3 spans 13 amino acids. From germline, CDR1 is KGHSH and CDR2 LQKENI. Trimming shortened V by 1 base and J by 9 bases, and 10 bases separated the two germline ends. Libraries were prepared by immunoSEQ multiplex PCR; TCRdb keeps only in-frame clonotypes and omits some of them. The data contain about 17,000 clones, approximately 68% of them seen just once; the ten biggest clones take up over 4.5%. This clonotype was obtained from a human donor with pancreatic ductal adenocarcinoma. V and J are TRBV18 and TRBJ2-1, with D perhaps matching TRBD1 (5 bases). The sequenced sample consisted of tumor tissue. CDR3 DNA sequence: TGTGCCAGCTCACCACAACAGGACACTGAGCAGTTCTTC. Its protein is CASSPQQDTEQFF.